Sequencing of this T cell receptor beta chain was carried out in a study of blood T cell repertoires in COVID-19. Germline V gene sequence: CDR1 MNHEY, CDR2 SVGAGI. The CDR3 runs to 14 residues. V dropped 6 bases and J dropped 6; count of bases not matched to a gene: 5. This table comes from immunoSEQ multiplex PCR, and its TCRdb copy is limited to in-frame clones, with some not included. The table records 75,000 or so clones, nearly 90% of them present only once. The chain joins TRBV6-5 to TRBJ1-3; 10 bases agree with TRBD1. This TCR came from a man aged 50 to 60 with acute or convalescent COVID-19. Specimen: peripheral blood. The CDR3 DNA is TGTGCCAGCAGGTTGACAGGGGGCGTAAACACCATATATTTT. Translated, it gives CASRLTGGVNTIYF.